The 12 T cell receptor beta chains given below trace back to one sample, sequenced in a study of technical replicates of blood from a handful of donors. TCRdb's table, derived via immunoSEQ multiplex PCR, lists solely in-frame clones and lacks some. Among some 98,000 clones listed, nearly 97% were seen once. Sequenced sample: T cells isolated from PBMCs. Every receptor here comes from a human donor in good health.

The V gene is TRBV6-5, the J gene TRBJ2-7; D remains unclear. The V gene's germline CDR1 is MNHEY and CDR2 SVGAGI. The germline V and J ends were trimmed by 0 bases and 3 bases, with 6 bases remaining between them. This CDR3 contains 13 residues. The CDR3 protein is CASSYSRFYEQYF. The DNA for the CDR3 is TGTGCCAGCAGTTACTCCCGGTTCTACGAGCAGTACTTC.

A single count supports this clone. V and J are TRBV12-5 and TRBJ1-1; tentative D call: TRBD1 (6 bases). Trimming took off 3 bases at V and 4 bases at J, with 9 bases between the two ends. The CDR3 extends over 13 amino acids. Germline-derived CDR1 and CDR2 are LGHNT and FRNRAP. This chain's CDR3 is CASGLGGITEAFF. CDR3 DNA: TGTGCTAGTGGTTTAGGGGGAATCACTGAAGCTTTCTTT.

The gene calls are TRBV28 and TRBJ2-1, with unresolved D. V shed 6 bases and J shed 6 bases, with 15 bases lying between them. There are 14 residues in the CDR3. Germline CDR1 and CDR2: MDHEN and SYDVKM. The chain's CDR3 is CASRVVGSINEQFF. The CDR3 DNA is TGTGCCAGCAGAGTCGTGGGTAGCATCAATGAGCAGTTCTTC.

In this sample, this clone turned up a few times. This rearrangement joins TRBV2 to TRBJ1-1; a possible D gene is TRBD1 (5 bases). CDR3 length: 13 amino acids. Germline V gene lookup returns CDR1 SNHLY and CDR2 FYNNEI. Trimming stripped 7 bases from V and 1 base from J, with 10 bases between. CDR3 loop: CASTGTENTEAFF. As DNA, the CDR3 is TGTGCCAGCACCGGGACTGAGAACACTGAAGCTTTCTTT.

The chain recombines TRBV30 with TRBJ1-3, with D maybe TRBD1 (6 bases). The CDR3 loop spans 13 amino acids. Trimming took 3 bases from V and 4 from J, leaving 10 bases between them. Germline V gene lookup returns CDR1 GTSNPN and CDR2 SVGIG (reference sequence). CDR3 protein: CAWRTGSGNTIYF. The CDR3 DNA reads TGTGCCTGGAGAACAGGGTCAGGAAACACCATATATTTT.

The chain couples TRBV6-1 to TRBJ1-5, with D unclear. Germline-derived CDR1 and CDR2 are MNHNS and SASEGT. This CDR3 has 15 amino acids. Deletions cut 7 bases from V and 0 bases from J, with 13 bases between. In DNA form, the CDR3 reads TGTGCCAGCAACAGCCATCCCAATAGCAATCAGCCCCAGCATTTT. Its translation: CASNSHPNSNQPQHF.

J is TRBJ1-2 and V is TRBV7-9; tentatively, D is TRBD1 (6 bases). The CDR3 consists of 14 residues. CDR1 and CDR2 (germline): SEHNR, FQNEAQ (reference sequence). V gave up 6 bases and J gave up 4 bases, with 15 bases separating them. The DNA for the CDR3 is TGTGCCAGCAGTCCCATACAACAGGGCTATGGCTACACCTTC. Its translation is CASSPIQQGYGYTF.

The CDR3 nucleotides read TGTGCCAGCAGCTTAGAACAGGCAGCCTATGGCTACACCTTC. Translating gives CASSLEQAAYGYTF. The rearrangement uses TRBV7-9 and TRBJ1-2; tentatively, D is TRBD1 (5 bases). CDR3 length: 14 amino acids. Trimming pared 1 base from V and 4 bases from J, leaving 10 bases between. Per germline, CDR1 SEHNR and CDR2 FQNEAQ (reference sequence).

This chain links TRBV5-1 with TRBJ2-1; 9 bases match TRBD2. The CDR3 is made up of 19 amino acids. Losses at the gene ends were 1 base for V and 0 bases for J; bases not matched to a gene: 11. The germline V gene has CDR1 SGHRS and CDR2 YFSETQ. The CDR3 here is CASSLKWAGGVVSYNEQFF. In nucleotides, the CDR3 is TGCGCCAGCAGCTTGAAGTGGGCGGGGGGGGTAGTCTCCTACAATGAGCAGTTCTTC.

This chain connects TRBV2 to TRBJ2-1; 8 nucleotides agree with TRBD2. V lost 3 bases to trimming and J lost 3 bases; unmatched junction nucleotides: 10. Looked up from germline, CDR1 is SNHLY and CDR2 is FYNNEI. This CDR3 is built from 17 residues. The CDR3: CASSDLPLADLYNEQFF. The CDR3 bases are TGTGCCAGCAGTGACCTCCCACTAGCGGACCTCTACAATGAGCAGTTCTTC. The full variable domain, rest sourced from reference TRBV2 and TRBJ2-1, is EPEVTQTPSHQVTQMGQEVILRCVPISNHLYFYWYRQILGQKVEFLVSFYNNEISEKSEIFDDQFSVERPDGSNFTLKIRSTKLEDSAMYFCASSDLPLADLYNEQFFGPGTRLTVL.

V gene TRBV7-6 combines with J gene TRBJ2-3; D possibly corresponds to TRBD2 (5 bases). The CDR3 length is 15 residues. Germline V gene data show CDR1 as SGHVS and CDR2 as FNYEAQ. Trimming cost V 6 bases and J 4 bases, with 17 bases left between them. The CDR3 DNA reads TGTGCCAGCAGGCTTACCACGGGAACGGCAGATACGCAGTATTTT. Translated: CASRLTTGTADTQYF.

This chain uses TRBV2 with TRBJ2-7; 7 nucleotides align to TRBD1. The CDR3 is made up of 14 amino acids. Germline values: CDR1 SNHLY, CDR2 FYNNEI. Germline trimming cut 4 bases from V and 1 base from J; bases unmatched to any gene: 4. CDR3 sequence (DNA): TGTGCCAGCAGTGGGGACAGCAAATCCTACGAGCAGTACTTC. Residues: CASSGDSKSYEQYF. The full variable domain, rest sourced from reference TRBV2 and TRBJ2-7, is EPEVTQTPSHQVTQMGQEVILRCVPISNHLYFYWYRQILGQKVEFLVSFYNNEISEKSEIFDDQFSVERPDGSNFTLKIRSTKLEDSAMYFCASSGDSKSYEQYFGPGTRLTVT.